This TCR beta chain is drawn from a study of blood T cell repertoires in COVID-19. On the study more broadly: The United States, Italy and Spain were the sources of the acute and convalescent COVID-19 samples. From T cells, B-cell-depleted T cells, or PBMCs came the material, which was cDNA or gDNA.

In the original workflow: Amplified reference gene primers provided the basis for estimating nucleated cell counts. Here immunoSEQ multiplex PCR was the method, and the copy in TCRdb shows in-frame clones only, minus some. The DNA gave D and trimming, while V, J and clone size come from that table. The sample records 150,000 to 200,000 clones, roughly 89% being singletons. Trimming took 10 bases from V and 2 from J, leaving 27 bases between them. The CDR3 is 18 amino acids. Germline loops: CDR1 MDHEN, CDR2 SYDVKM. This receptor was identified in a man aged 45-65 years with acute or convalescent COVID-19. The rearrangement links TRBV28 to TRBJ1-5, with D perhaps TRBD1 (5 bases). Sequenced sample: peripheral blood. The CDR3 sequence: CANLICAPRGSGNQPQHF. The CDR3 bases are TGTGCCAACCTTATCTGTGCCCCTAGGGGCTCGGGCAATCAGCCCCAGCATTTT. The complete variable domain, with remaining parts taken from reference TRBV28 and TRBJ1-5, reads DVKVTQSSRYLVKRTGEKVFLECVQDMDHENMFWYRQDPGLGLRLIYFSYDVKMKEKGDIPEGYSVSREKKERFSLILESASTNQTSMYLCANLICAPRGSGNQPQHFGDGTRLSIL.